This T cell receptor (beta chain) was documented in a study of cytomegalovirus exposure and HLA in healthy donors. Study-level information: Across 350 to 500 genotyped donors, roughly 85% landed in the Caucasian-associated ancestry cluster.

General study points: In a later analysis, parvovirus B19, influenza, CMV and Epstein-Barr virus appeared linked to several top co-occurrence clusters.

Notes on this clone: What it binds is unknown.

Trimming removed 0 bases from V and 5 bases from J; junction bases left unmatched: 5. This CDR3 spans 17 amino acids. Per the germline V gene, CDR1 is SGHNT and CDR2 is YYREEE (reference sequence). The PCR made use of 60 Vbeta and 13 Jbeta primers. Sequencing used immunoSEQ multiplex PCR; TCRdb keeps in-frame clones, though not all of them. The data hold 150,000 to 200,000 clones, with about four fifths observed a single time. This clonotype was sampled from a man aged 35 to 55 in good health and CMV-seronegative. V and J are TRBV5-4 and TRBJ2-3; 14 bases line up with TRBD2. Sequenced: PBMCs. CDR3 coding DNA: TGTGCCAGCAGCTTGGGTGGGACTAGCGGGGGTGGAGATACGCAGTATTTT. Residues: CASSLGGTSGGGDTQYF.